This T cell receptor beta chain emerged from a study of blood T cell repertoires in COVID-19 (dated by TCRdb to 2020 to 2022). Study-level background: Samples covering the acute and convalescent phases of COVID-19 were provided by collaborators in the United States, Italy and Spain. Samples were obtained from the ongoing ImmuneRACE study (first 160 participants) and from 950 to 1,500 subjects provided by 6 global collaborators. Where available, HLA class I and class II types were taken from metadata supplied by the sample provider and were not determined by assay-based typing. The repertoires were made available in a free public database intended to serve as a resource for research on the immune response to SARS-CoV-2. Nearly every sample came with metadata listing a de-identified subject ID, COVID-19 status, age in years and sex. The dataset comprised deeply sampled blood TCRbeta repertoires from subjects exposed to, actively infected with, or recovered from COVID-19. The material from the prospective study consisted of cDNA or gDNA derived from T cells, B-cell-depleted T cells, or PBMCs. The paper's findings and limits, for the study overall: The quantity of clinical and demographic metadata differed by source and by participant and was supplied without curation.

Whole blood was collected in K2EDTA tubes by collaborating institutions according to the institutions' own protocols. For TCRbeta analysis, collaborator samples were shipped as frozen whole blood, as isolated PBMCs, or as DNA extracted from either sample type. TCRbeta CDR3 regions were amplified from genomic DNA by means of the immunoSEQ Assay, a bias-controlled multiplex PCR. The published analysis was carried out like this. Nucleated cell counts per sample were estimated from amplification of reference gene primers within the assay. To quantify the absolute abundance of each unique TCRbeta CDR3 rearrangement, sequence reads were collapsed and filtered. Productive Simpson clonality was computed per sample as the square root of Simpson's diversity index over productive rearrangements. Not all clones reach the TCRdb copy of this immuneACCESS table, which keeps in-frame sequences only. Checked studies attribute under half of the gap to unresolved V genes and leave the rest unexplained. V and J calls and clone size are copied from that table; D and trimming were computed from the DNA. This sample lists about 220,000 clones; about four fifths were detected once. The ten largest clones take up 3.5% to 4% of the sample.

This clone was counted between two and nine times. This clone's antigen is unknown. One base away there is no much larger clone; base qualities are not given. The cysteine opens and the phenylalanine closes a CDR3 of 18 amino acids. Only the CDR3 portion is preserved as DNA: 54 bases, with reading frame beginning at the first base. From the germline V gene, CDR1 is LGHNA and CDR2 is YSLEER. V lost 1 base and J lost 0 bases, and the count of bases not matched to a germline gene is 8. The chain is assembled from TRBV4-3 and TRBJ2-4, with 8 central nucleotides matching TRBD1. This TCR was sampled from a woman of 80 years or more with acute or convalescent COVID-19. The sample consisted of peripheral blood. The DNA sequence is given as TGCGCCAGCAGCCAAGGCCTCAGGGGGCCCCTAGCCAAAAACATTCAGTACTTC. Translation gives CASSQGLRGPLAKNIQYF.